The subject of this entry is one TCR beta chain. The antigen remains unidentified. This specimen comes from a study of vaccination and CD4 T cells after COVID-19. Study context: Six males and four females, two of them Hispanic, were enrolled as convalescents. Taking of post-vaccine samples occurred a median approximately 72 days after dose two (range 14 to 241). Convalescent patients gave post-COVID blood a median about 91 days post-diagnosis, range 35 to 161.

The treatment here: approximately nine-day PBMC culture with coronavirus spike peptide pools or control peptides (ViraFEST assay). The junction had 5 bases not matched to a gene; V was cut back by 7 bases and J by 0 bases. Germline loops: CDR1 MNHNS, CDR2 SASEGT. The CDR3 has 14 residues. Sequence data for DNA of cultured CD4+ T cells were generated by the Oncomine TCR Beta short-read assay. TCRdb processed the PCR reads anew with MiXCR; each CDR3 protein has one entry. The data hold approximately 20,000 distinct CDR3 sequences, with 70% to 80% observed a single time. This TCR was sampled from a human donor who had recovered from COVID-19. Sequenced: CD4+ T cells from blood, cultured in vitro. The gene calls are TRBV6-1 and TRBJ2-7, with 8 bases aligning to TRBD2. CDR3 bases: TGTGCCAGCACCGCTAGCGGGTACTCCTACGAGCAGTACTTC. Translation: CASTASGYSYEQYF.